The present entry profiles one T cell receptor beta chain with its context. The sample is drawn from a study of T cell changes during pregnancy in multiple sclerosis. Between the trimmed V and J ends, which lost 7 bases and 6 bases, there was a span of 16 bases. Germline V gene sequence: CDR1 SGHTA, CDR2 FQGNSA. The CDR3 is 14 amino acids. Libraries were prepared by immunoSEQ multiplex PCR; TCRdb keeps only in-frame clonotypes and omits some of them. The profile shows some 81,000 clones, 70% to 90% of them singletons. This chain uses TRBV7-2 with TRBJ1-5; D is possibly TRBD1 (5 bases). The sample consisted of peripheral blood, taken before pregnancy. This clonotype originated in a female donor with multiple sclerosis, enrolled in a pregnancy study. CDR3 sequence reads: CASTLSGWGQPQHF. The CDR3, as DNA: TGTGCCAGCACCCTTTCAGGGTGGGGTCAGCCCCAGCATTTT. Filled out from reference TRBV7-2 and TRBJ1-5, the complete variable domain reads GAGVSQSPSNKVTEKGKDVELRCDPISGHTALYWYRQSLGQGLEFLIYFQGNSAPDKSGLPSDRFSAERTGGSVSTLTIQRTQQEDSAVYLCASTLSGWGQPQHFGDGTRLSIL.